These 25 T cell receptor beta chains came from one sample sequenced in a study of T cell changes during pregnancy in multiple sclerosis (dated by TCRdb to between 2018 and 2021). Library creation used the immunoSEQ multiplex PCR assay. Sourced from immuneACCESS, this table was stored by TCRdb with only in-frame sequences that have V and J called. A share of the clones is absent; for the studies checked, an unresolved V gene accounts for under half, and the remainder has no known explanation. The sample table lists tens of thousands of clones, around 91% of them with a count of one. Over 0.45% of the sample rests with the top ten. The sequencing used CD4+ T cells from peripheral blood mononuclear cells, collected in the second trimester of pregnancy. The origin of the receptors is a female donor with multiple sclerosis, enrolled in a pregnancy study.

This clone was seen a handful of times. This chain joins TRBV4-2 and TRBJ1-4; no reliable D call. Germline V gene sequence: CDR1 LGHNA, CDR2 YNFKEQ. The CDR3 loop spans 13 amino acids. V gave up 0 bases and J gave up 8 bases, with 7 bases separating them. The CDR3 loop is CASSQDWAEKLFF. The CDR3 DNA reads TGTGCCAGCAGCCAAGATTGGGCGGAAAAACTGTTTTTT.

A single count supports this clone. This CDR3 reads CASSVDHRLSSYNEQFF. The CDR3 DNA sequence: TGTGCCAGCAGCGTAGATCACAGGTTAAGCTCCTACAATGAGCAGTTCTTC. This rearrangement joins TRBV9 to TRBJ2-1, with D perhaps TRBD1 (5 bases). The CDR3 is made up of 17 amino acids. The V gene's germline CDR1 is SGDLS and CDR2 YYNGEE. The germline V and J ends were trimmed by 0 bases and 0 bases, with 13 bases remaining between them.

V is TRBV6-6 and J is TRBJ1-3, with a weak D call TRBD1 (6 bases). Germline values: CDR1 MNHNY, CDR2 SVGAGI (reference sequence). The CDR3 runs to 14 residues. V was pared by 6 bases and J by 6 bases, with 15 bases between. This CDR3 reads CASRAPGGENTIYF. The DNA of the CDR3 is TGTGCCAGCAGAGCTCCGGGGGGCGAAAACACCATATATTTT.

This sequence joins TRBV19 and TRBJ2-1; D perhaps matches TRBD1 (10 bases). There are 18 residues in the CDR3. The V end lost 6 bases, the J end lost 9 bases, and 30 bases lay between the germline ends. The V gene's germline CDR1 is LNHDA and CDR2 SQIVND (reference sequence). In DNA, the CDR3 is TGTGCCAGTAGCGTAGACAGGGGGCTGACTAGCGGAGGAGGTGAGCAGTTCTTC. Translated, it gives CASSVDRGLTSGGGEQFF.

The V call is TRBV28, the J call TRBJ2-1; 7 bases fit TRBD2. The CDR3 contains 17 residues. CDR1 is MDHEN and CDR2 is SYDVKM in the germline V gene. Trimming took 5 bases from V and 0 from J; bases not matched to a gene: 10. CDR3 in amino acids: CASSTLRGRPSYNEQFF. In DNA, the CDR3 is TGTGCCAGCAGTACGCTCCGCGGGAGACCCTCCTACAATGAGCAGTTCTTC.

The chain carries TRBV7-2 and TRBJ2-2; 9 nucleotides match TRBD2. The germline V gene encodes CDR1 SGHTA and CDR2 FQGNSA. This CDR3 region has 16 residues. J was trimmed by 8 bases and V by 3 bases; bases with no gene match: 10. CDR3 residues: CASSFPAGGVQGELFF. The CDR3 DNA follows: TGTGCCAGCAGCTTCCCGGCGGGGGGGGTTCAGGGGGAGCTGTTTTTT.

The rearrangement joins TRBV30 to TRBJ2-1; a weak D match, TRBD2 (5 bases). With 1 base removed from V and 6 bases from J, the gap between germline ends came to 19 bases. CDR3 size: 16 residues. In germline, CDR1 is GTSNPN, CDR2 SVGIG (reference sequence). The CDR3 is CAWSDRQRRFRNEQFF. CDR3 in DNA: TGTGCCTGGAGTGATCGCCAACGGAGGTTCCGCAATGAGCAGTTCTTC.

The chain couples TRBV9 to TRBJ2-7, with D maybe TRBD2 (6 bases). Looked up from germline, CDR1 is SGDLS and CDR2 is YYNGEE. V lost 3 bases to trimming and J lost 7 bases, with 17 bases between them. CDR3 length: 14 residues. CDR3 in amino acids: CASSARDSGREQYF. CDR3 nucleotides: TGTGCCAGCAGCGCCCGGGACTCGGGGAGGGAGCAGTACTTC.

The chain employs TRBV28 and TRBJ2-3; TRBD2 matches 9 bases. Trimming at V came to 7 bases and at J to 0 bases, leaving 5 bases not matched to a gene. CDR1 MDHEN and CDR2 SYDVKM come from the germline V gene. This CDR3 comprises 15 residues. The CDR3 spells CASKTSGQSTDTQYF. CDR3 DNA: TGTGCCAGCAAAACTAGCGGGCAGAGCACAGATACGCAGTATTTT.

This clone was recorded once. The chain carries TRBV27 and TRBJ1-2; D uncertain. Per germline, CDR1 MNHEY and CDR2 SMNVEV (reference sequence). V lost 0 bases to trimming and J lost 4 bases, with 9 bases between them. This CDR3 region has 14 residues. For the CDR3, the DNA is TGTGCCAGCAGTTTATCTCAGGCCCCCTATGGCTACACCTTC. The encoded protein is CASSLSQAPYGYTF.

The chain combines TRBV27 with TRBJ2-7; D is unresolved. Germline V CDR1 and CDR2: MNHEY, SMNVEV (reference sequence). This CDR3 has 14 amino acids. Trimming took 2 bases from V and 1 from J, leaving 9 bases between them. The CDR3 coding sequence is TGTGCCAGCAGTTTAAACGGCAGGTCCTACGAGCAGTACTTC. Its translation is CASSLNGRSYEQYF.

V is TRBV7-2 and J is TRBJ2-2; TRBD2 matches 8 bases. The CDR3 is 15 amino acids. Germline V gene sequence: CDR1 SGHTA, CDR2 FQGNSA. Unmatched junction bases numbered 8, after V lost 5 bases and J lost 6 bases. The CDR3 DNA sequence: TGTGCCAGCAGCACTACAAAAGCGGGAGCCGGGGAGCTGTTTTTT. It translates to CASSTTKAGAGELFF.

This clone showed up just once. This rearrangement joins TRBV5-5 to TRBJ1-1; 8 bases align to TRBD1. J was trimmed by 11 bases and V by 0 bases; bases with no gene match: 12. This CDR3 is 15 amino acids long. Germline V lookup: CDR1 SGHKS, CDR2 YYEKEE (reference sequence). CDR3 coding DNA: TGTGCCAGCAGCTTGGTTGGGACAGGATCCTATAGCGCTTTCTTT. The encoded protein is CASSLVGTGSYSAFF.

J is TRBJ2-7 and V is TRBV7-2; TRBD2 aligns across 14 bases. The CDR3 is 17 residues long. Germline values: CDR1 SGHTA, CDR2 FQGNSA. Trimming at V came to 7 bases and at J to 7 bases, leaving 15 bases not matched to a gene. CDR3 nucleotide sequence: TGTGCCAGCACCCTCCAGCCGGGACTAGCGGGAGTAAAAGAGCAGTACTTC. This gives the protein CASTLQPGLAGVKEQYF.

The genes are TRBV5-1 and TRBJ1-1; TRBD1 might be the D (5 bases). CDR1 is SGHRS, CDR2 YFSETQ, per germline. The CDR3 extends over 14 amino acids. Trimming cost V 0 bases and J 1 base, with 7 bases left between them. Written as DNA, the CDR3 is TGCGCCAGCAGCTTGGATCAGGGGAACACTGAAGCTTTCTTT. Residues: CASSLDQGNTEAFF.

The chain joins TRBV4-3 to TRBJ2-2, with D hard to call. Germline lookup yields CDR1 LGHNA and CDR2 YSLEER. V was trimmed by 2 bases and J by 8 bases, leaving 12 bases between them. The CDR3 length is 14 residues. CDR3 residues: CASSQKSHTGELFF. The DNA of the CDR3 is TGCGCCAGCAGCCAAAAGAGTCATACGGGGGAGCTGTTTTTT.

This sequence joins TRBV11-3 and TRBJ1-1, with D unclear. The CDR3 spans 13 residues. Trimming cost V 1 base and J 2 bases, with 5 bases left between them. Germline CDR1 and CDR2: SGHNT and YENEEA. In DNA, the CDR3 is TGTGCCAGCAGCTTAGCTACCAACACTGAAGCTTTCTTT. Its translation is CASSLATNTEAFF.

The gene calls are TRBV29-1 and TRBJ2-5, with D possibly matching TRBD2 (5 bases). Germline CDR1 is SQVTM and CDR2 is ANQGSEA. Between the trimmed V and J ends, which lost 4 bases and 2 bases, there was a span of 14 bases. The CDR3 spans 14 residues. The CDR3 loop reads CSVGGRALQETQYF. In DNA form, the CDR3 reads TGCAGCGTTGGAGGGAGAGCCTTACAAGAGACCCAGTACTTC.

This clone has a handful of counts. The chain links TRBV19 to TRBJ2-7; TRBD2 might be the D (5 bases). V gave up 3 bases and J gave up 3 bases, with 12 bases separating them. CDR1 LNHDA and CDR2 SQIVND come from the germline V gene (reference sequence). This CDR3 contains 14 residues. The CDR3 nucleotides are TGTGCCAGTAGTATCGCATGGGGAGACTACGAGCAGTACTTC. Amino acids: CASSIAWGDYEQYF. Combining the CDR3 with reference TRBV19 and TRBJ2-7 gives the whole variable domain DGGITQSPKYLFRKEGQNVTLSCEQNLNHDAMYWYRQDPGQGLRLIYYSQIVNDFQKGDIAEGYSVSREKKESFPLTVTSAQKNPTAFYLCASSIAWGDYEQYFGPGTRLTVT.

J is TRBJ2-3 and V is TRBV5-6, with 8 bases aligning to TRBD2. V gave up 3 bases and J gave up 2 bases; unmatched junction bases: 8. The germline CDR1 and CDR2 sequences are SGHDT and YYEEEE. The CDR3 is 16 residues long. CDR3 bases: TGTGCCAGCAGCTCCCCCCGGCGGGAGGACACAGATACGCAGTATTTT. Protein product: CASSSPRREDTDTQYF.

The rearrangement joins TRBV11-1 to TRBJ1-2; a weak D match, TRBD1 (6 bases). The CDR3 is made up of 12 amino acids. From germline, CDR1 is SGHAT and CDR2 FQDESV (reference sequence). The V end lost 6 bases, the J end lost 8 bases, and 13 bases lay between the germline ends. CDR3 DNA: TGTGCCAGCAGTTCCAGGGGCGGAGGCTACACCTTC. This translates into CASSSRGGGYTF.

Concerning this clone itself: An end of the junction does not agree with germline; a read error may underlie this. Distinct nucleotide sequences in the sample also encode this CDR3. The chain joins TRBV30 to TRBJ2-2; D is possibly TRBD1 (6 bases). This CDR3 comprises 14 residues. From germline, CDR1 is GTSNPN and CDR2 SVGIG (reference sequence). The CDR3 DNA reads as TGCGCCTGGAGTGTCCTCAAGGGGGCCGGGGAGCTGTTTTTT. Amino acids: CAWSVLKGAGELFF.

The chain couples TRBV7-6 to TRBJ2-7; D perhaps matches TRBD2 (5 bases). The CDR3 runs 14 residues. V lost 1 base and J lost 4, with 11 bases in between. Germline V gene lookup returns CDR1 SGHVS and CDR2 FNYEAQ. CDR3 DNA sequence: TGTGCCAGCAGCTTAGGTTCCGGGGTTTACGAGCAGTACTTC. This translates into CASSLGSGVYEQYF.

The genes are TRBV7-6 and TRBJ1-2; 10 bases agree with TRBD1. This CDR3 spans 17 amino acids. The V gene's germline CDR1 is SGHVS and CDR2 FNYEAQ. V trimming: 5 bases; J trimming: 6 bases; junction bases outside the gene matches: 15. The CDR3 loop is CASSRIPMTGGVDGYTF. CDR3 sequence (DNA): TGTGCCAGCAGCAGAATACCGATGACAGGGGGCGTCGATGGCTACACCTTC.

Here the CDR3 reads CASSYRSGRKETQYF. The CDR3 DNA reads as TGTGCCAGCAGTTATCGAAGCGGGAGAAAAGAGACCCAGTACTTC. The rearrangement joins TRBV6-5 to TRBJ2-5, with 8 positions matching TRBD2. Germline loops: CDR1 MNHEY, CDR2 SVGAGI. V trimming: 3 bases; J trimming: 3 bases; junction bases outside the gene matches: 6. The CDR3 covers 15 residues.